The TCR beta chain described here comes from a study of T cell changes during pregnancy in multiple sclerosis. Per germline, CDR1 SGHVS and CDR2 FQNEAQ. The CDR3 contains 14 residues. V shed 6 bases, J shed 0 bases, and the junction held 2 bases outside the gene matches. Data came from immunoSEQ multiplex PCR; TCRdb stores just in-frame clones and leaves some out. The sample shows 98,000 or so clones, about 94% of them seen only once. Comments on this clone: A much larger clone sits a single nucleotide away, making a read error possible.

The chain joins TRBV7-8 to TRBJ2-7; 10 bases map to TRBD2. The sequence was collected from a female donor with multiple sclerosis, enrolled in a pregnancy study. This specimen consisted of peripheral blood, obtained after pregnancy. The CDR3 here is CASSQREGSYEQYF. The CDR3 DNA reads TGTGCCAGCAGTCAGCGGGAGGGCTCCTACGAGCAGTACTTC.